The 4 T cell receptor beta chains given below trace back to one sample, sequenced in a study of cytomegalovirus exposure and HLA in healthy donors (dated by TCRdb to the late 2010s). The library was made by the immunoSEQ multiplex PCR assay. A mixture of 60 forward primers for TCR Vbeta segments and 13 reverse primers for TCR Jbeta segments was used in the multiplex PCR. The table comes from immuneACCESS by way of TCRdb, which keeps in-frame sequences with V and J called. Part of the clones is missing from these tables; in studies checked, under half for an unresolved V gene and the rest for unknown reasons. The sample table gives tens of thousands of clones. 3.5% to 5% of the sample is held by the ten biggest clonotypes. Source material: PBMCs. The receptor set was obtained from a woman between 35 and 50 years old in good health and CMV-seropositive.

V gene TRBV6-5 combines with J gene TRBJ1-5; no clear D gene. CDR3 length equals 14 residues. V lost 5 bases and J 2 bases, leaving 10 bases between the germline ends. The germline gives CDR1 MNHEY, CDR2 SVGAGI. CDR3 residues: CASSQRGGNQPQHF. Here the CDR3 DNA reads TGTGCCAGCAGTCAGCGGGGTGGCAATCAGCCCCAGCATTTT.

The CDR3 here is CASSQASGTPAYEQYF. As DNA, the CDR3 is TGCGCCAGCAGCCAAGCTTCCGGGACACCCGCCTACGAGCAGTACTTC. The rearrangement uses TRBV4-1 and TRBJ2-7; TRBD1 might be the D (6 bases). Germline V CDR1 and CDR2: MGHRA, YSYEKL. With 1 base removed from V and 2 bases from J, the gap between germline ends came to 15 bases. This CDR3 comprises 16 residues.

The V call is TRBV2, the J call TRBJ2-3, with 7 bases matching TRBD2. V gave up 3 bases and J gave up 1 base; unmatched junction bases: 4. Germline CDR1 is SNHLY and CDR2 is FYNNEI. The CDR3 has 15 amino acids. The CDR3 region has the DNA TGTGCCAGCAGTGAGGCGGGAGTGGGCACAGATACGCAGTATTTT. It specifies CASSEAGVGTDTQYF.

V gene TRBV28 combines with J gene TRBJ1-2, with 9 bases fitting TRBD1. CDR3 length: 13 amino acids. The trim removed 10 bases at V and 7 bases at J, leaving 10 bases unmatched. In germline, CDR1 is MDHEN, CDR2 SYDVKM. CDR3 in amino acids: CATEGTGFFGYTF. The CDR3 nucleotides read TGTGCCACCGAAGGGACAGGGTTTTTTGGCTACACCTTC.